Shown below are 20 T cell receptor beta chains from a single sample sequenced in a study of cytomegalovirus exposure and HLA in healthy donors. Measured with immunoSEQ multiplex PCR; TCRdb has only the in-frame clones, and not every one. The sample lists some 270,000 clones; 65% to 90% were seen once. The sample consisted of PBMCs. All receptors derive from a woman aged 18-29 years in good health and CMV-seronegative.

V and J are TRBV4-3 and TRBJ1-2, with a weak D call TRBD1 (5 bases). The V end was cut by 4 bases, the J end by 2 bases, with 17 bases between. Germline V lookup: CDR1 LGHNA, CDR2 YSLEER. This CDR3 spans 16 amino acids. CDR3 nucleotides: TGCGCCAGCAGCCGAGAGGGGCAGCTTCCAAACTATGGCTACACCTTC. Protein product: CASSREGQLPNYGYTF.

This clone turned up a few times. This chain connects TRBV2 to TRBJ2-2; D perhaps matches TRBD2 (5 bases). Per germline, CDR1 SNHLY and CDR2 FYNNEI. The CDR3 consists of 15 residues. V gave up 6 bases and J gave up 5 bases, with 16 bases separating them. The CDR3 coding sequence is TGTGCCAGCAGGAGAATACGTAGCGTGACCGGGGAGCTGTTTTTT. It yields the protein CASRRIRSVTGELFF.

The V call is TRBV11-2, the J call TRBJ2-2; a possible D gene is TRBD1 (6 bases). This CDR3 spans 16 amino acids. V gave up 5 bases and J gave up 2 bases, with 15 bases separating them. Looked up from germline, CDR1 is SGHAT and CDR2 is FQNNGV. CDR3 nucleotides: TGTGCCAGCAGCCAAGTTAGACAGGTCAACACCGGGGAGCTGTTTTTT. This codes for CASSQVRQVNTGELFF.

J is TRBJ1-1 and V is TRBV2, with TRBD1 as a possible D gene (5 bases). This CDR3 has 13 residues. The V gene's germline CDR1 is SNHLY and CDR2 FYNNEI. V gave up 7 bases and J gave up 0 bases, with 9 bases separating them. CDR3 nucleotides: TGTGCCAGCAAGAAGGGGCTGAACACTGAAGCTTTCTTT. Translating it yields CASKKGLNTEAFF.

The rearrangement joins TRBV6-5 to TRBJ2-1; 9 bases align to TRBD1. The V gene end was trimmed by 7 bases and the J gene end by 8 bases; junction bases not matched to a gene: 9. Per the germline V gene, CDR1 is MNHEY and CDR2 is SVGAGI. CDR3 length equals 14 residues. The CDR3 coding sequence is TGTGCCAGCATACCGGGACAGGGTCTCCATGAGCAGTTCTTC. It translates to CASIPGQGLHEQFF.

The chain has TRBV7-2 and TRBJ2-7, with no clear D. The CDR3 covers 11 residues. Germline-derived CDR1 and CDR2 are SGHTA and FQGNSA. The V gene lost 5 bases and the J gene lost 3 bases, with 5 bases spanning the gap. CDR3 residues: CASSILYEQYF. CDR3 nucleotides: TGTGCCAGCAGCATTCTCTACGAGCAGTACTTC.

The rearrangement joins TRBV5-6 to TRBJ2-7, with D uncertain. The CDR3 spans 11 residues. CDR1 SGHDT and CDR2 YYEEEE come from the germline V gene. V shed 4 bases and J shed 6 bases, with 8 bases lying between them. The CDR3 coding sequence is TGTGCCAGCAGCACTGAGGTCGAGCAGTACTTC. This codes for CASSTEVEQYF.

The genes are TRBV18 and TRBJ1-5; 9 bases align to TRBD1. This CDR3 region has 17 residues. The ends lost 3 bases at V and 3 bases at J; junction bases unmatched: 9. Germline loops: CDR1 KGHSH, CDR2 LQKENI. CDR3 sequence reads: CASSPGTGFGNNQPQHF. CDR3 nucleotide sequence: TGTGCCAGCTCACCCGGGACAGGGTTTGGAAACAATCAGCCCCAGCATTTT.

The chain couples TRBV9 to TRBJ1-1; D remains ambiguous. CDR3 size: 15 residues. Germline assignment: CDR1 SGDLS and CDR2 YYNGEE. The V gene lost 0 bases and the J gene lost 2 bases, with 11 bases spanning the gap. The CDR3 coding sequence is TGTGCCAGCAGCGTAGATCGGGGATATAACACTGAAGCTTTCTTT. Its protein is CASSVDRGYNTEAFF.

The chain combines TRBV28 with TRBJ1-1; TRBD1 agrees at 8 bases. The V and J ends lost 5 bases and 1 base, in that order; junction bases with no gene match: 3. Germline V gene data show CDR1 as MDHEN and CDR2 as SYDVKM. The CDR3 length is 14 residues. Here the CDR3 DNA reads TGTGCCAGCAGTCTGGACAGGGAGAACACTGAAGCTTTCTTT. Protein: CASSLDRENTEAFF.

Remarks on this clone: The DNA is left out, because the CDR3 cannot be placed on it with certainty; the CDR3 is given as TCRdb lists it. The rearrangement links TRBV27 to TRBJ1-2; TRBD1, the table's D call, lacks a check against the DNA. Germline V lookup: CDR1 MNHEY, CDR2 SMNVEV (reference sequence). The CDR3 is made up of 15 amino acids, end residues included. The CDR3 protein is CASSTSRQGGYGYTF.

A single count supports this clone. The gene calls are TRBV10-3 and TRBJ2-2; 7 positions match TRBD1. The CDR3 consists of 15 residues. The germline CDR1 and CDR2 sequences are ENHRY and SYGVKD. The V and J ends lost 7 bases and 5 bases, in that order; junction bases with no gene match: 10. CDR3 nucleotide sequence: TGTGCCATCACGAATGGACAGGTACAGACCGGGGAGCTGTTTTTT. Its protein is CAITNGQVQTGELFF.

V usage is TRBV10-1 and J usage is TRBJ2-7; TRBD1 matches 7 bases. The CDR3 runs 13 residues. Germline CDR1 and CDR2: WNHNN and SYGVQD (reference sequence). The junction had 3 bases not matched to a gene; V was cut back by 6 bases and J by 1 base. CDR3 coding DNA: TGCGCCAGCAGCGGGGACAGATCCTACGAGCAGTACTTC. It codes for CASSGDRSYEQYF.

The J gene is TRBJ2-1, the V gene TRBV2; D not certain. CDR3 length equals 13 residues. Germline V CDR1 and CDR2: SNHLY, FYNNEI. V was clipped by 1 base and J by 6 bases, with 7 bases between them. The CDR3: CASSEGVANEQFF. The CDR3 DNA reads as TGTGCCAGCAGTGAAGGGGTAGCCAATGAGCAGTTCTTC.

The gene calls are TRBV29-1 and TRBJ2-1; the match to TRBD2 covers 10 bases. The CDR3 extends over 15 amino acids. Germline assignment: CDR1 SQVTM and CDR2 ANQGSEA. The V and J ends lost 4 bases and 5 bases, in that order; junction bases with no gene match: 8. CDR3 sequence reads: CSVGKGLAANNEQFF. DNA of the CDR3: TGCAGCGTTGGGAAAGGACTAGCGGCAAACAATGAGCAGTTCTTC.

This clone was found a few times. The chain uses TRBV7-9 and TRBJ2-7, with D perhaps matching TRBD2 (6 bases). The CDR3 has 13 amino acids. Trimming removed 7 bases at V and 6 bases at J, with 16 bases between. CDR1 and CDR2 (germline): SEHNR, FQNEAQ (reference sequence). Here the CDR3 reads CASTRGSAREQYF. CDR3 nucleotide sequence: TGTGCCAGCACGCGGGGATCAGCACGCGAGCAGTACTTC.

J is TRBJ2-7 and V is TRBV10-1, with 9 bases matching TRBD1. The CDR3 runs 13 residues. Germline values: CDR1 WNHNN, CDR2 SYGVQD (reference sequence). The V gene end was trimmed by 8 bases and the J gene end by 7 bases; junction bases not matched to a gene: 9. CDR3 loop: CASSGTGQGEQYF. The CDR3 DNA sequence: TGCGCCAGCTCTGGGACAGGGCAAGGGGAGCAGTACTTC.

The chain couples TRBV2 to TRBJ2-3; 11 bases line up with TRBD2. There are 16 residues in the CDR3. After removal of 1 base from V and 1 base from J, the junction contained 1 base not matched to a gene. Germline V gene data show CDR1 as SNHLY and CDR2 as FYNNEI. CDR3 bases: TGTGCCAGCAGTGAAGTAGCGGGAGGGGGCACAGATACGCAGTATTTT. This encodes CASSEVAGGGTDTQYF.

The V and J genes are TRBV4-3 and TRBJ1-2, with unresolved D. V lost 1 base to trimming and J lost 3 bases, with 12 bases between them. This CDR3 contains 15 residues. Germline V gene data show CDR1 as LGHNA and CDR2 as YSLEER. Here the CDR3 reads CASSQANPGHYGYTF. The DNA of the CDR3 is TGCGCCAGCAGCCAAGCAAATCCAGGCCACTATGGCTACACCTTC.

J is TRBJ2-7 and V is TRBV6-6; the D gene is possibly TRBD2 (5 bases). V lost 5 bases and J lost 5, with 16 bases in between. Germline V gene data show CDR1 as MNHNY and CDR2 as SVGAGI (reference sequence). The CDR3 is 14 residues long. The CDR3, as DNA: TGTGCCAGCAGTCCCCCGGGAATGAGGAACGAGCAGTACTTC. Residues: CASSPPGMRNEQYF.